Below, 32 T cell receptor beta chains from the same sample are listed, as sequenced in a study of tumor-infiltrating lymphocytes in primary liver carcinoma. Total RNA amounting to around 450 ng was the source from which TCR beta cDNA was made with a constant-region primer. Three-round nested multiplex PCR performed with slightly modified ARM-PCR produced the TCR beta libraries. In the first two PCR rounds, TRBV1-TRBV30 forward primers were paired with a C-beta reverse primer, and each round lasted roughly 10 cycles. MiXCR was run by TCRdb on the multiplex PCR reads, yielding one entry per CDR3 protein. The table includes 150,000 to 200,000 distinct CDR3 sequences, 85% detected once. Scientists recovered RNA and DNA together from around 20-30 mg of unsorted bulk tissue. Sequencing was done on a sample of tumor tissue from primary liver carcinoma. These TCRs come from a man aged 40-49 years with primary liver carcinoma and hepatitis B virus infection.

As to this clonotype: Sequence at one end of the junction differs from germline and may be a read error. V gene TRBV10-2 combines with J gene TRBJ2-4; 13 positions match TRBD2. The V gene's germline CDR1 is WSHSY and CDR2 SAAADI. The CDR3 loop spans 17 amino acids. CDR3 sequence: CASNEGTSGITKNIQYF. Here the CDR3 DNA reads TGCGCCAGCAATGAGGGGACTAGCGGGATAACCAAAAACATTCAGTACTTC.

The chain couples TRBV6-5 to TRBJ1-1, with 7 bases identical to TRBD1. CDR1 MNHEY and CDR2 SVGAGI come from the germline V gene. The CDR3 sequence is 12 residues long. V lost 9 bases to trimming and J lost 3 bases; unmatched junction nucleotides: 4. CDR3 residues: CASSGTDTEAFF. The CDR3 nucleotides are TGTGCCAGTAGTGGGACAGACACTGAAGCTTTCTTT.

Of note for this clonotype: The junction does not match germline at one end; this may be a read error. The chain combines TRBV5-6 with TRBJ2-6, with D unresolved. The CDR3 totals 11 residues. Germline-derived CDR1 and CDR2 are SGHDT and YYEEEE. CDR3 amino acids: CVSSTVGVLIF. The CDR3 DNA is TGTGTCAGCAGCACCGTGGGCGTCCTGATTTTC. The variable domain in full, completed from reference TRBV5-6 and TRBJ2-6, reads DAGVTQSPTHLIKTRGQQVTLRCSPKSGHDTVSWYQQALGQGPQFIFQYYEEEERQRGNFPDRFSGHQFPNYSSELNVNALLLGDSALYLCVSSTVGVLIFGAGSRLTVL.

This clonotype was counted many times. V gene TRBV6-2 or TRBV6-3 combines with J gene TRBJ2-7; D might be TRBD2 (6 bases). The CDR3 extends over 15 amino acids. Deletions cut 7 bases from V and 1 base from J, with 17 bases between. Germline loops: CDR1 MNHEY, CDR2 SVGEGT. The CDR3 bases are TGTGCCAGCACCCCCTCTGGAGGAGGGTCCTACGAGCAGTACTTC. Translation: CASTPSGGGSYEQYF.

A word on this clonotype: At one of its ends the junction is not consistent with the germline gene, which may arise from a read error. The V gene is TRBV11-2, the J gene TRBJ1-6; tentatively, D is TRBD1 (5 bases). The CDR3 is 16 amino acids. Germline values: CDR1 SGHAT, CDR2 FQNNGV. CDR3 nucleotide sequence: TGTGCCTGCAGTTTAGGGGACGACGGTTATAATCCACCCCTCCACTTT. Translation gives CACSLGDDGYNPPLHF.

The gene calls are TRBV29-1 and TRBJ2-5; TRBD2 is a possible D gene (6 bases). This CDR3 has 13 residues. Germline V lookup: CDR1 SQVTM, CDR2 ANQGSEA. Between the trimmed V and J ends, which lost 2 bases and 6 bases, there was a span of 13 bases. DNA for the CDR3: TGCAGCGTTGAAAGGAGGGAGGAACAGACCCAGTACTTC. This translates into CSVERREEQTQYF. The variable domain in full, completed from reference TRBV29-1 and TRBJ2-5, reads SAVISQKPSRDICQRGTSLTIQCQVDSQVTMMFWYRQQPGQSLTLIATANQGSEATYESGFVIDKFPISRPNLTFSTLTVSNMSPEDSSIYLCSVERREEQTQYFGPGTRLLVL.

The gene calls are TRBV6-6 and TRBJ2-3, with TRBD1 matching 9 bases. The trim removed 5 bases at V and 7 bases at J, leaving 7 bases unmatched. Per germline, CDR1 MNHNY and CDR2 SVGAGI (reference sequence). The CDR3 extends over 14 amino acids. CDR3 amino acids: CASSVQGATNTQYF. Written as DNA, the CDR3 is TGTGCCAGCAGTGTACAGGGGGCAACTAATACGCAGTATTTT.

The V and J genes are TRBV7-8 and TRBJ2-1; 7 positions match TRBD1. The length of the CDR3 is 17 residues. V shed 9 bases, J shed 5 bases, and the junction held 19 bases outside the gene matches. CDR1 is SGHVS, CDR2 FQNEAQ, per germline. In nucleotides, the CDR3 is TGTGCCAGTAACTTCGGACAGGTGGCCCTGAGACACAATGAGCAGTTCTTC. This encodes CASNFGQVALRHNEQFF.

This clonotype was observed a single time. The junction does not match germline at one end; this may be a read error. CDR3 nucleotides: TGCGCCAGCAGCCCCAGTTGGACTAGTCTAGCGGCCTTTAGAGAGACCGAGTACTTC. Protein: CASSPSWTSLAAFRETEYF. The V call is TRBV4-3, the J call TRBJ2-5, with 7 bases aligning to TRBD2. The CDR3 is made up of 19 amino acids. Germline values: CDR1 LGHNA, CDR2 YSLEER.

Note on this clonotype: Likely a read error: the CDR3 ends without its conserved phenylalanine or tryptophan. No DNA is shown, since the ends of the CDR3 on it are uncertain; the CDR3 is the one TCRdb lists. The chain employs TRBV6-5 and TRBJ2-3; TRBD2 is the table's D call and was not checked against the DNA. Counting both end residues, the CDR3 totals 17 amino acids. The V gene's germline CDR1 is MNHEY and CDR2 SVGAGI. The CDR3 spells CASSSLPLSGGTDTRYL.

Concerning this clonotype itself: At one boundary the junction diverges from the germline segment, which might be a read error. V and J are TRBV5-6 and TRBJ2-5, with a possible D match to TRBD2 (5 bases). Germline loops: CDR1 SGHDT, CDR2 YYEEEE. This CDR3 comprises 14 residues. This chain's CDR3 is CASNLEASQEAQHF. CDR3 nucleotide sequence: TGTGCCAGCAACTTGGAGGCTAGCCAAGAGGCCCAGCACTTC. The full variable domain, rest sourced from reference TRBV5-6 and TRBJ2-5, is DAGVTQSPTHLIKTRGQQVTLRCSPKSGHDTVSWYQQALGQGPQFIFQYYEEEERQRGNFPDRFSGHQFPNYSSELNVNALLLGDSALYLCASNLEASQEAQHFGPGTRLLVL.

The chain uses TRBV5-1 and TRBJ2-2, with D maybe TRBD1 (5 bases). V was cut by 4 bases and J by 9 bases, with 13 bases left in between. Per germline, CDR1 SGHRS and CDR2 YFSETQ. The CDR3 is 13 amino acids. The CDR3 DNA reads TGCGCCAGCAGCACAGGTTACAGCCGGGAGCTGTTTTTT. Translated, it gives CASSTGYSRELFF. The full variable domain, with the rest looked up from reference TRBV5-1 and TRBJ2-2, is KAGVTQTPRYLIKTRGQQVTLSCSPISGHRSVSWYQQTPGQGLQFLFEYFSETQRNKGNFPGRFSGRQFSNSRSEMNVSTLELGDSALYLCASSTGYSRELFFGEGSRLTVL.

With respect to this clonotype: A read error may produce the germline difference seen at one junction end. This rearrangement joins TRBV6-1 to TRBJ1-3; D gene unclear. The CDR3 consists of 11 residues. CDR1 MNHNS and CDR2 SASEGT come from the germline V gene. The CDR3 DNA follows: TGTGCCGGCATCGTTGGAAACACCGTATATTTT. Its translation is CAGIVGNTVYF.

Notes on this clonotype: A read error may explain this, as a much larger clone is one base away. This chain joins TRBV7-3 and TRBJ2-4; tentative D call: TRBD2 (6 bases). Germline V gene data show CDR1 as SGHTA and CDR2 as FQGTGA. This CDR3 spans 15 amino acids. CDR3 in DNA: TGTCCCAGCAGCTTAACGGGGGAGCAGGCAAACATTCAGTACTTC. Translated, it gives CPSSLTGEQANIQYF.

Many counts were recorded for this clonotype. The rearrangement links TRBV28 to TRBJ1-5; 8 nucleotides match TRBD1. The CDR3 sequence is 16 residues long. Per germline, CDR1 MDHEN and CDR2 SYDVKM. The trim removed 5 bases at V and 1 base at J, leaving 7 bases unmatched. CDR3 nucleotides: TGTGCCAGCAGTACCGGTAGACAGGGGAGCAATCAGCCCCAGCATTTT. Its protein product is CASSTGRQGSNQPQHF.

This rearrangement joins TRBV12-3 or TRBV12-4 to TRBJ1-2; D gene uncertain. The CDR3 covers 12 residues. V lost 1 base and J lost 10, with 10 bases in between. CDR3 bases: TGTGCCAGCAGTTTAGGGGGTCGCGACTACACCTTC. Translation: CASSLGGRDYTF.

Comment on this clonotype: The junction differs from germline at one of its ends, possibly a read error. This rearrangement joins TRBV11-1 to TRBJ2-1; the D is unclear. Germline CDR1 and CDR2: SGHAT and FQDESV (reference sequence). The CDR3 spans 16 residues. The CDR3 DNA sequence: TGTGCCAGCAGCTCCTCCTCTGTCCCCTCCTACAATGAGCAGCTATTC. This gives the protein CASSSSSVPSYNEQLF. The full variable domain, its missing parts supplied by reference TRBV11-1 and TRBJ2-1, is EAEVAQSPRYKITEKSQAVAFWCDPISGHATLYWYRQILGQGPELLVQFQDESVVDDSQLPKDRFSAERLKGVDSTLKIQPAELGDSAMYLCASSSSSVPSYNEQLFGPGTRLTVL.

On this clonotype: One junction end disagrees with the germline gene, perhaps due to a read error. This sequence joins TRBV12-3 or TRBV12-4 and TRBJ2-1, with TRBD2 matching over 8 bases. This CDR3 contains 19 residues. CDR3 coding DNA: TGTGCCAGCAGTTTAGAAGCTAGCGGGTTGCTGCCCTCATACAATGGGCAGTTCTTC. As protein: CASSLEASGLLPSYNGQFF.

Of note for this clonotype: This may be a read error, as it is one base from a much larger clone. The chain links TRBV11-2 to TRBJ2-1; TRBD2 aligns across 9 bases. Germline CDR1 SGHAT, CDR2 FQNNGV. This CDR3 comprises 17 residues. CDR3 coding DNA: TGTGCCGGCAGCTTAGATCGGGGCGGGAGGGCCTACAATGAGCAGTTCTTC. Translation: CAGSLDRGGRAYNEQFF.

Remarks on this clonotype: This may stem from a read error, because a much larger clone lies one nucleotide away. The rearrangement uses TRBV28 and TRBJ2-7; tentatively, D is TRBD2 (5 bases). Germline V CDR1 and CDR2: MDHEN, SYDVKM. This CDR3 region has 14 residues. DNA of the CDR3: TGTGCCAGCAACCCCGCACTAGGAAACTACGAGCAGCACTTC. Translated, it gives CASNPALGNYEQHF.

Comments on this clonotype: An end of the junction differs from the germline gene, which may be a read error. The rearrangement uses TRBV29-1 and TRBJ1-1, with D possibly TRBD1 on 6 matching bases. CDR1 is SQVTM and CDR2 is ANQGSEA in the germline V gene. This CDR3 has 15 residues. In nucleotides, the CDR3 is TGCAGCGTTGAAGGAGGGGACACAGTGCACACTGAAGTTTTCTTT. Translating it yields CSVEGGDTVHTEVFF.

As regards this clonotype: This CDR3 is missing its conserved last phenylalanine or tryptophan, likely due to a read error. V is TRBV11-2 and J is TRBJ2-7, with D uncertain. The CDR3 covers 14 residues. Germline V gene lookup returns CDR1 SGHAT and CDR2 FQNNGV. Trimming stripped 4 bases from V and 8 bases from J, with 18 bases between. The CDR3 loop is CASSSNSNSYKQYL. CDR3 sequence (DNA): TGTGCCAGCAGCTCTAACAGTAACTCCTATAAGCAGTACCTC.

As to this clonotype: An end of the junction differs from the germline gene, which may be a read error. The gene calls are TRBV4-2 and TRBJ2-1; 10 positions agree with TRBD2. The CDR3 has 18 amino acids. Per the germline V gene, CDR1 is LGHNA and CDR2 is YNFKEQ. This CDR3 is CASSQVTSGLSSYNDQLF. Here the CDR3 DNA reads TGTGCCAGCAGCCAAGTGACTAGCGGGCTCAGCTCCTACAATGATCAGTTATTC.

A remark on this clonotype: The junction departs from germline at one end; a sequencing error may be responsible. The chain couples TRBV29-1 to TRBJ2-7; D is possibly TRBD2 (6 bases). Germline CDR1 SQVTM, CDR2 ANQGSEA. CDR3 length equals 14 residues. CDR3 in DNA: TGCAGCGTTGCCCCTTGGAGGGCCAACTACGAGCAATACTTC. Protein: CSVAPWRANYEQYF.

Note on this clonotype: The junction and the germline gene differ at one end; a read error may be behind it. The chain employs TRBV12-3 or TRBV12-4 and TRBJ1-5; maybe TRBD1 (5 bases). The CDR3 runs to 15 residues. CDR3 in DNA: TGTGCCAGCACGCGGGGCACAGCAATAAATCAGCCCCAGTGTTTT. Its translation is CASTRGTAINQPQCF.

Points on this clonotype: A read error may account for a junction end that differs from germline. V is TRBV29-1 and J is TRBJ2-2; D may be TRBD2 (6 bases). Germline values: CDR1 SQVTM, CDR2 ANQGSEA. The CDR3 is 15 amino acids. CDR3: CNVGASAANTGELLF. The CDR3 nucleotides are TGCAACGTTGGGGCTAGCGCGGCGAACACCGGGGAGCTGTTATTT.

Notes on this clonotype: Relative to the germline gene, one junction end is altered; a read error may explain this. The chain uses TRBV30 and TRBJ2-1, with TRBD2 matching over 7 bases. The CDR3 covers 13 residues. Germline V gene lookup returns CDR1 GTSNPN and CDR2 SVGIG (reference sequence). The CDR3 DNA reads as TGTGCCAGGGAGGCTGGGGACTACAATGGGCAGTTCTTC. It encodes CAREAGDYNGQFF. Supplemented by reference TRBV30 and TRBJ2-1, the full variable domain reads SQTIHQWPATLVQPVGSPLSLECTVEGTSNPNLYWYRQAAGRGLQLLFYSVGIGQISSEVPQNLSASRPQDRQFILSSKKLLLSDSGFYLCAREAGDYNGQFFGPGTRLTVL.

Regarding this clonotype: One junction end disagrees with the germline gene, perhaps due to a read error. The CDR3 DNA reads TGTGCCAGCAGCTTACTGCTTGGAGAGACCCTGTATTTC. Translation: CASSLLLGETLYF. The chain is built from TRBV11-1 and TRBJ2-5; D gene uncertain. The germline gives CDR1 SGHAT, CDR2 FQDESV (reference sequence). This CDR3 has 13 amino acids.

This clonotype was picked up many times. The CDR3 sequence is CSVPGTRYNEQFF. Written as DNA, the CDR3 is TGCAGCGTCCCCGGGACTAGATACAATGAGCAGTTCTTC. The V and J genes are TRBV29-1 and TRBJ2-1; TRBD2 matches at 8 bases. The ends lost 6 bases at V and 4 bases at J; junction bases unmatched: 5. The CDR3 contains 13 residues. Germline V gene sequence: CDR1 SQVTM, CDR2 ANQGSEA.

This clonotype has just a few counts. The conserved closing phenylalanine or tryptophan is absent in this CDR3, likely reflecting a read error. The DNA is omitted, as the CDR3 cannot be located on it reliably, and the CDR3 follows TCRdb's listing. V gene TRBV12-3 or TRBV12-4 combines with J gene TRBJ2-7; TRBD2 was called by the table and not checked on the DNA. The length of the CDR3 is 15 amino acids, counting both ends. CDR3: CASSIGTSGYYEQYL.

As regards this clonotype: The junction does not match germline at one end; this may be a read error. The genes are TRBV6-2 or TRBV6-3 and TRBJ2-2, with D possibly called TRBD1 or TRBD2 (5 bases each). Germline V gene sequence: CDR1 MNHEY, CDR2 SVGEGT. The CDR3 is made up of 14 amino acids. In DNA, the CDR3 is TGTGCCAGCAATTTCCGGGACCCCACCGGGGAGTTGTTTTTT. This encodes CASNFRDPTGELFF.

Details on this clonotype: At one boundary the junction diverges from the germline segment, which might be a read error. The rearrangement uses TRBV29-1 and TRBJ2-7; a possible D gene is TRBD1 (5 bases). In germline, CDR1 is SQVTM, CDR2 ANQGSEA. The CDR3 covers 15 residues. The CDR3 protein is CSIRPSRVKSYEQYF. As DNA, the CDR3 is TGCAGTATACGCCCTTCCAGGGTCAAATCCTACGAGCAGTATTTC.